The rows below give T cell receptor beta chains drawn from one sample of a study of low-dose radiotherapy and immunotherapy resistance in tumors. TCRdb reprocessed the reads with MiXCR, giving one entry per CDR3 protein. Altogether 65,000 to 85,000 distinct CDR3 sequences are present, about a sixth being singletons, with the ten largest covering approximately 1.5%. The sample consisted of PBMCs, taken after low-dose radiotherapy plus immunotherapy. These receptor sequences come from a male donor with prostate cancer. Each CDR3 is given with its conserved first and last residue. A D gene is named only where the DNA matches it firmly. The size entry is marked missing in some rows and otherwise reads once, few, many or a size class.

NA | NA | TRBJ2-5 | TRBV7-9 | CASTPSAGPAGAQYF | TGTGCCAGCACCCCTTCGGCAGGGCCTGCCGGGGCCCAGTACTTC
NA | many | TRBJ1-1 | TRBV10-3 | CAISESMNTEAFF | TGTGCCATCAGTGAGTCGATGAACACTGAAGCTTTCTTT
NA | many | TRBJ2-1 | TRBV21-1 | CASSKAAAPAYDEQFF | TGTGCCAGCAGCAAAGCTGCCGCCCCGGCGTACGATGAGCAGTTCTTC
TRBD2 | many | TRBJ2-7 | TRBV20-1 | CSAKTPLAGDEQYF | TGCAGTGCTAAGACCCCATTAGCGGGAGACGAGCAGTACTTC
NA | many | TRBJ2-4 | TRBV7-2 | CASSSELLAKNIQYF | TGTGCCAGCAGTTCAGAGTTACTAGCCAAAAACATTCAGTACTTC
NA | many | TRBJ1-3 | TRBV30 | CAWSSGNTIYF | TGTGCCTGGTCCAGTGGAAACACCATATATTTT
NA | many | TRBJ2-1 | TRBV19 | CASSRGPPSNEQFF | TGTGCCAGTAGCAGAGGACCCCCCTCGAATGAGCAGTTCTTC
NA | many | TRBJ2-6 | TRBV20-1 | CSARDWGIAGANVLTF | TGCAGTGCTAGAGATTGGGGGATTGCCGGGGCCAACGTCCTGACTTTC
TRBD2 | many | TRBJ2-4 | TRBV19 | CASSSPGSGRAYIQYF | TGTGCCAGTAGTTCCCCGGGTAGCGGGAGGGCCTACATTCAGTACTTC
NA | many | TRBJ2-3 | TRBV6-5 | CASSYSKDTQYF | TGTGCCAGCAGTTACTCGAAGGATACGCAGTATTTT
TRBD1 | many | TRBJ1-2 | TRBV20-1 | CSATGVTNYGYTF | TGCAGTGCCACAGGGGTGACTAACTATGGCTACACCTTC
TRBD1 | many | TRBJ2-2 | TRBV29-1 | CSVTRTPGQGAGELFF | TGCAGCGTGACGCGGACCCCGGGACAGGGAGCCGGGGAGCTGTTTTTT
NA | NA | TRBJ1-4 | TRBV5-1 | CASRRDRAATNEKLFFF | NA
TRBD1 | many | TRBJ2-3 | TRBV7-2 | CASSFTTGGRTDTQYF | TGTGCCAGCAGCTTCACTACAGGGGGTAGGACAGATACGCAGTATTTT
TRBD1 | many | TRBJ2-1 | TRBV20-1 | CSASRQGEFF | TGCAGTGCTAGTCGGCAGGGGGAGTTCTTC
TRBD2 | many | TRBJ2-1 | TRBV10-3 | CATATSGRANNEQFF | TGTGCCACCGCGACTAGCGGGAGGGCCAACAATGAGCAGTTCTTC
NA | many | TRBJ2-3 | TRBV29-1 | CSVGTISTDTQYF | TGCAGCGTTGGGACTATTTCCACAGATACGCAGTATTTT
NA | NA | TRBJ2-3 | TRBV21-1 | CARTKGTGGTDTQYF | TGTGCCAGGACTAAAGGGACAGGGGGCACAGATACGCAGTATTTT
TRBD2 | NA | TRBJ2-2 | TRBV5-4 | CASSLEVVAGALNTGELFF | TGTGCCAGCAGCTTGGAGGTAGTAGCGGGAGCCCTCAACACCGGGGAGCTGTTTTTT
TRBD2 | many | TRBJ2-2 | TRBV7-2 | CASSLVWGGLAGNTGELFF | TGTGCCAGCAGCTTAGTTTGGGGTGGACTAGCGGGGAACACCGGGGAGCTGTTTTTT
NA | many | TRBJ1-2 | TRBV5-1 | CASSLSTDINYGYTF | TGCGCCAGCAGCTTATCCACTGACATCAACTATGGCTACACCTTC
NA | NA | TRBJ1-1 | TRBV12-3/TRBV12-4 | CASSFSAGKAFF | TGTGCCAGCAGTTTTTCAGCGGGGAAAGCTTTCTTT
TRBD1 | many | TRBJ2-7 | TRBV11-2 | CASSYTGASYEQYF | TGTGCCAGCAGCTATACAGGGGCCTCCTACGAGCAGTACTTC
TRBD2 | many | TRBJ2-3 | TRBV6-6 | CASSHIPSPGGTDTQYF | TGTGCCAGCAGCCATATACCCTCTCCGGGAGGAACCGATACGCAGTATTTT
NA | many | TRBJ1-1 | TRBV18 | CASSPQRDTEAFF | TGTGCCAGCTCACCACAACGGGACACTGAAGCTTTCTTT
TRBD1 | many | TRBJ1-1 | TRBV10-3 | CATRDREGTEAFF | TGTGCCACGCGGGACAGGGAGGGCACTGAAGCTTTCTTT
NA | many | TRBJ2-7 | TRBV7-9 | CASSLEGFEQYF | TGTGCCAGCAGCTTAGAAGGGTTCGAGCAGTACTTC
NA | many | TRBJ1-3 | TRBV12-3/TRBV12-4 | CASSLGPGHGNTIYF | TGTGCCAGCAGTTTAGGACCAGGTCATGGAAACACCATATATTTT
NA | many | TRBJ2-5 | TRBV9 | CASSPLGAGSWETQYF | TGTGCCAGCAGCCCTCTCGGCGCAGGGTCTTGGGAGACCCAGTACTTC
NA | many | TRBJ2-1 | TRBV10-1 | CASKRAPLNEQFF | TGCGCCAGCAAGCGGGCCCCCCTCAATGAGCAGTTCTTC
TRBD2 | many | TRBJ2-2 | TRBV9 | CASSVALAGVSGELFF | TGTGCCAGCAGCGTAGCCCTAGCGGGAGTTTCCGGGGAGCTGTTTTTT
NA | many | TRBJ1-2 | TRBV2 | CASSDRTGNYGYTF | TGTGCCAGCAGTGACAGGACGGGGAACTATGGCTACACCTTC
NA | many | TRBJ1-5 | TRBV6-2/TRBV6-3 | CASSEYRDQPQHF | TGTGCCAGCAGTGAGTATCGAGATCAGCCCCAGCATTTT
NA | many | TRBJ2-5 | TRBV19 | CASSIGLIQETQYF | TGTGCCAGTAGCATCGGACTGATCCAAGAGACCCAGTACTTC
NA | many | TRBJ1-1 | TRBV4-2 | CASSPVVRGTEAFF | TGTGCCAGCAGCCCGGTGGTGAGGGGCACTGAAGCTTTCTTT
NA | NA | TRBJ1-5 | TRBV6-5 | CASSYPGNQPQHF | TGTGCCAGCAGTTACCCGGGGAATCAGCCCCAGCATTTT
NA | many | TRBJ1-6 | TRBV27 | CASSTGAHNSPLHF | TGTGCCAGCAGTACAGGAGCTCATAATTCACCCCTCCACTTT
TRBD1 | many | TRBJ2-2 | TRBV19 | CASSIVRAGGAGELFF | TGTGCCAGTAGTATAGTCCGAGCAGGGGGAGCCGGGGAGCTGTTTTTT
TRBD2 | many | TRBJ2-7 | TRBV7-9 | CASSLAEVAGEQYF | TGTGCCAGCAGCTTAGCTGAGGTAGCGGGGGAGCAGTACTTC
NA | many | TRBJ1-3 | TRBV10-3 | CAISNPGATGNTIYF | TGTGCCATCAGCAATCCGGGGGCGACTGGAAACACCATATATTTT
NA | NA | TRBJ2-7 | TRBV28 | CASSSRMEEQYF | TGTGCCAGCAGTTCTCGAATGGAAGAGCAGTACTTC
TRBD2 | few | TRBJ2-2 | TRBV4-3 | CASSQVRETREVGGELFF | TGCGCCAGCAGCCAAGTTAGAGAGACGCGGGAGGTCGGAGGGGAGCTGTTTTTT
TRBD1 | many | TRBJ1-2 | TRBV20-1 | CSARGAQGVGGYTF | TGCAGTGCTAGAGGAGCTCAGGGGGTCGGAGGCTACACCTTC
TRBD2 | NA | TRBJ2-1 | TRBV29-1 | CSVKIAGGIHNEQFF | TGCAGCGTGAAGATAGCGGGGGGGATTCACAATGAGCAGTTCTTC
TRBD1 | many | TRBJ1-1 | TRBV7-3 | CASSSGTGDGEAFF | TGTGCCAGCAGCTCCGGGACAGGGGATGGTGAAGCTTTCTTT
NA | many | TRBJ2-3 | TRBV19 | CASSIEGTSTDTQYF | TGTGCCAGTAGTATAGAGGGAACAAGCACAGATACGCAGTATTTT
TRBD2 | many | TRBJ2-1 | TRBV14 | CASNPLGTSAVAEQFF | TGTGCCAGCAACCCCTTAGGGACTAGCGCCGTCGCGGAGCAGTTCTTC
NA | many | TRBJ2-1 | TRBV4-3 | CASSQDSLTASRVWNEQFF | TGCGCCAGCAGCCAAGATTCTTTGACTGCGTCTCGAGTGTGGAATGAGCAGTTCTTC